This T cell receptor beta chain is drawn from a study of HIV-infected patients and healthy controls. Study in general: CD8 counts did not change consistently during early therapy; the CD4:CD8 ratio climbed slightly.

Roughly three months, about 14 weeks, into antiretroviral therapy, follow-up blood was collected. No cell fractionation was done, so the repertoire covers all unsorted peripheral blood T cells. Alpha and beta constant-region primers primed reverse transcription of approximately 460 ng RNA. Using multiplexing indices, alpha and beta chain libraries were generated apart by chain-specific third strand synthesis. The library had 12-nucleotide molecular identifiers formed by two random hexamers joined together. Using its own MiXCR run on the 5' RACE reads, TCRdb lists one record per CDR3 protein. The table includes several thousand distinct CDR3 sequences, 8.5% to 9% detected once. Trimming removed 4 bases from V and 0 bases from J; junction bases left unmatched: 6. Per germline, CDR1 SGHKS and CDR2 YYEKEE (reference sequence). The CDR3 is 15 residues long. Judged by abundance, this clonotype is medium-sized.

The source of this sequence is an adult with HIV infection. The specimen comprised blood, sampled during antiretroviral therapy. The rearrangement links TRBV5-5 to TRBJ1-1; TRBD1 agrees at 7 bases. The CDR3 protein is CASSRVTGLNTEAFF. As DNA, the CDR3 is TGTGCCAGCAGCCGCGTGACAGGGTTGAACACTGAAGCTTTCTTT.